The rows below give T cell receptor beta chains drawn from one sample of a study of T cell responses to AZD1222 COVID-19 vaccine. Here immunoSEQ multiplex PCR was the method, and the copy in TCRdb shows in-frame clones only, minus some. The sample lists 110,000 or so clones; approximately 91% were seen once. Source: peripheral blood, taken on day 0 of MenACWY control vaccination. The receptors shown here come from an adult in good health. Both conserved end residues are part of each CDR3. D genes are given only for firm matches. Where a row states a size, it is once, few, many or the class of an expanded clone; other rows omit it.

clone size: NA
D gene: NA
V gene: TRBV19
J gene: TRBJ1-5
CDR3 DNA: TGTGCCAGCACTCGGCAGGGCGGTTTTATAGATCAGCCCCAGCATTTT
CDR3 protein: CASTRQGGFIDQPQHF

clone size: NA
D gene: TRBD1
V gene: TRBV25-1
J gene: TRBJ2-7
CDR3 DNA: TGTGCCAGCTCCCCCGAAAACAGGGGGACCTACGAGCAGTACTTC
CDR3 protein: CASSPENRGTYEQYF

clone size: NA
D gene: NA
V gene: TRBV29-1
J gene: TRBJ1-1
CDR3 DNA: TGCAGCGCTTTGCCCATGAACACTGAAGCTTTCTTT
CDR3 protein: CSALPMNTEAFF

clone size: NA
D gene: NA
V gene: TRBV3-1/TRBV3-2
J gene: TRBJ2-2
CDR3 DNA: TGTGCCAGCAGCCAGCGGGATACCGGGGAGCTGTTTTTT
CDR3 protein: CASSQRDTGELFF

clone size: NA
D gene: NA
V gene: TRBV4-3
J gene: TRBJ2-2
CDR3 DNA: TGCGCCAGCAGCCAAGGAGCATCGGGCACCGGGGAGCTGTTTTTT
CDR3 protein: CASSQGASGTGELFF

clone size: NA
D gene: NA
V gene: TRBV28
J gene: TRBJ2-7
CDR3 DNA: TGTGCCAGCACCGAGGGGCAGGAGTACGAGCAGTACTTC
CDR3 protein: CASTEGQEYEQYF

clone size: NA
D gene: NA
V gene: TRBV7-8
J gene: TRBJ2-2
CDR3 DNA: TGTGCCAGCAGCTCCCGCGGAGCGATGGCCGGGGAGCTGTTTTTT
CDR3 protein: CASSSRGAMAGELFF

clone size: NA
D gene: NA
V gene: TRBV19
J gene: TRBJ1-6
CDR3 DNA: TGTGCCAGTAGTATGAGTCAGACAGCCGTGAATTCACCCCTCCACTTT
CDR3 protein: CASSMSQTAVNSPLHF

clone size: NA
D gene: NA
V gene: TRBV7-2
J gene: TRBJ1-3
CDR3 DNA: TGTGCCAGCAGCTTAGCGGCCAGGGGCTCCGGAAACACCATATATTTT
CDR3 protein: CASSLAARGSGNTIYF

clone size: NA
D gene: TRBD1
V gene: TRBV6-1
J gene: TRBJ1-2
CDR3 DNA: TGTGCCAGCAGACGACCGGGACAGGGATATGGCTACACCTTC
CDR3 protein: CASRRPGQGYGYTF

clone size: NA
D gene: NA
V gene: TRBV2
J gene: TRBJ2-3
CDR3 DNA: TGTGCCAGCAGTGTCAGCACAGATACGCAGTATTTT
CDR3 protein: CASSVSTDTQYF

clone size: NA
D gene: TRBD2
V gene: TRBV11-2
J gene: TRBJ2-7
CDR3 DNA: TGTGCCAGCAGCTTTATTAGCGGGGCGCGAGGGCAGTACTTC
CDR3 protein: CASSFISGARGQYF

clone size: NA
D gene: NA
V gene: TRBV14
J gene: TRBJ1-4
CDR3 DNA: TGTGCCAGCAGCCTTCAAGGATCAGGGACGGGAGAAAAACTGTTTTTT
CDR3 protein: CASSLQGSGTGEKLFF

clone size: NA
D gene: NA
V gene: TRBV5-1
J gene: TRBJ2-7
CDR3 DNA: TGCGCCAGCAGCTTATCAGGGTACGAGCAGTACTTC
CDR3 protein: CASSLSGYEQYF

clone size: NA
D gene: NA
V gene: TRBV28
J gene: TRBJ2-7
CDR3 DNA: TGTGCCAGCAGACCACAGGGAAGGTCCTACGAGCAGTACTTC
CDR3 protein: CASRPQGRSYEQYF

clone size: NA
D gene: TRBD1
V gene: TRBV3-1/TRBV3-2
J gene: TRBJ1-5
CDR3 DNA: TGTGCCAGCAGCGCCCGGGACAGACATAGCAATCAGCCCCAGCATTTT
CDR3 protein: CASSARDRHSNQPQHF

clone size: NA
D gene: TRBD2
V gene: TRBV6-2/TRBV6-3
J gene: TRBJ2-7
CDR3 DNA: TGTGCCAGCAGTAGAACCAGCGGGGTCTCCTACGAGCAGTACTTC
CDR3 protein: CASSRTSGVSYEQYF

clone size: once
D gene: NA
V gene: TRBV27
J gene: TRBJ1-5
CDR3 DNA: TGTGCCAGCAGTCGTGTCTCCAATCAGCCCCAGCATTTT
CDR3 protein: CASSRVSNQPQHF

clone size: NA
D gene: NA
V gene: TRBV5-1
J gene: TRBJ2-5
CDR3 DNA: TGCGCCACCTCTTTAGGGTTGGGGGCAGGAGAGACCCAGTACTTC
CDR3 protein: CATSLGLGAGETQYF

clone size: NA
D gene: TRBD2
V gene: TRBV7-3
J gene: TRBJ2-3
CDR3 DNA: TGTGCCAGCAGCCCGGGACTAGCCACAGATACGCAGTATTTT
CDR3 protein: CASSPGLATDTQYF

clone size: NA
D gene: NA
V gene: TRBV6-5
J gene: TRBJ2-1
CDR3 DNA: TGTGCCAGCAGTTACTCAGGGAATGAGCAGTTCTTC
CDR3 protein: CASSYSGNEQFF

clone size: NA
D gene: NA
V gene: TRBV19
J gene: TRBJ1-2
CDR3 DNA: TGTGCCAGTACTCTAGGGGCAACCAGCTATGGCTACACCTTC
CDR3 protein: CASTLGATSYGYTF

clone size: NA
D gene: NA
V gene: TRBV6-6
J gene: TRBJ2-7
CDR3 DNA: TGTGCCAGCCTCCTCGACAGCTCCGGCCACGAGCAGTACTTC
CDR3 protein: CASLLDSSGHEQYF

clone size: NA
D gene: TRBD1
V gene: TRBV23-1
J gene: TRBJ1-1
CDR3 DNA: TGCGCCAGCAGTCTCCCCGGGACAGGGGGCCGGGCGAAGAACACTGAAGCTTTCTTT
CDR3 protein: CASSLPGTGGRAKNTEAFF

clone size: NA
D gene: TRBD1
V gene: TRBV14
J gene: TRBJ2-7
CDR3 DNA: TGTGCCAGCAGCCCGTTGGGTACAGGGGACTACGAGCAGTACTTC
CDR3 protein: CASSPLGTGDYEQYF

clone size: NA
D gene: NA
V gene: TRBV7-9
J gene: TRBJ1-2
CDR3 DNA: TGTGCCAGCAGCTTACACAGCCAAGGAATGGGCTACACCTTC
CDR3 protein: CASSLHSQGMGYTF

clone size: NA
D gene: NA
V gene: TRBV4-1
J gene: TRBJ2-5
CDR3 DNA: TGCGCCAGCAGCCAAGGACAGGCCCGGGTAGAGACCCAGTACTTC
CDR3 protein: CASSQGQARVETQYF